Below are 10 T cell receptor beta chains sequenced from a single sample in a study of T-cell memory formation after mild COVID-19. TCRdb reprocessed the 5' RACE reads via MiXCR and lists one record per CDR3 protein. Of about 600,000 distinct CDR3 sequences in the sample, 20% to 25% are singletons; the top ten hold about 8.4%. Material for sequencing was PBMCs or a T cell subset sorted from them (not recorded which). The receptors originated from an adult woman who had mild COVID-19 (a few samples of this study predate the infection). Cell type and time point are not known.

The chain uses TRBV2 and TRBJ1-2, with D perhaps TRBD1 (5 bases). V lost 2 bases to trimming and J lost 4 bases, with 8 bases between them. The V gene's germline CDR1 is SNHLY and CDR2 FYNNEI. This CDR3 is built from 13 residues. In DNA, the CDR3 is TGTGCCAGCAGTGAACTGGGACCCTATGGCTACACCTTC. This gives the protein CASSELGPYGYTF. Looking up the rest from reference TRBV2 and TRBJ1-2 gives the full variable domain: EPEVTQTPSHQVTQMGQEVILRCVPISNHLYFYWYRQILGQKVEFLVSFYNNEISEKSEIFDDQFSVERPDGSNFTLKIRSTKLEDSAMYFCASSELGPYGYTFGSGTRLTVV.

The chain couples TRBV15 to TRBJ2-1; 8 bases align to TRBD1. From germline, CDR1 is LNHNV and CDR2 YYDKDF (reference sequence). This CDR3 contains 16 residues. V dropped 3 bases and J dropped 0; count of bases not matched to a gene: 4. The CDR3 nucleotides read TGTGCCACCAGCAGTGGACAGGGAAACTCCTACAATGAGCAGTTCTTC. Its protein is CATSSGQGNSYNEQFF.

There are a few counts of this clonotype. The V and J genes are TRBV24-1 and TRBJ2-2, with 10 bases matching TRBD1. The germline V gene has CDR1 KGHDR and CDR2 SFDVKD. The CDR3 covers 17 residues. V dropped 1 base and J dropped 4; count of bases not matched to a gene: 5. CDR3 sequence: CATSDFGTGEGTGELFF. CDR3 DNA: TGTGCCACCAGTGATTTTGGGACAGGGGAGGGCACCGGGGAGCTGTTTTTT.

The chain links TRBV10-3 to TRBJ2-7, with D hard to call. The germline V gene encodes CDR1 ENHRY and CDR2 SYGVKD. CDR3 length: 13 amino acids. The V end was cut by 2 bases, the J end by 0 bases, with 5 bases between. The DNA of the CDR3 is TGTGCCATCAGTGAGACAGTCTCCTACGAGCAGTACTTC. Translating gives CAISETVSYEQYF.

This clonotype has more than one count but fewer than ten. V and J are TRBV11-3 and TRBJ2-1, with 7 bases that match TRBD2. The ends lost 4 bases at V and 4 bases at J; junction bases unmatched: 10. The germline gives CDR1 SGHNT, CDR2 YENEEA. The CDR3 totals 16 residues. The CDR3 sequence is CASSYVRSGVYNEQFF. CDR3 sequence (DNA): TGTGCCAGCAGCTACGTTAGAAGCGGGGTTTACAATGAGCAGTTCTTC.

This clonotype was observed a handful of times. This chain uses TRBV11-2 with TRBJ2-2; 8 nucleotides line up with TRBD1. Unmatched junction bases numbered 9, after V lost 4 bases and J lost 5 bases. CDR3 length equals 16 residues. Germline-derived CDR1 and CDR2 are SGHAT and FQNNGV. The chain's CDR3 is CASSSTRQGFTGELFF. CDR3 coding DNA: TGTGCCAGCAGCTCTACCCGACAGGGGTTTACCGGGGAGCTGTTTTTT.

Only a few counts were recorded for this clonotype. This sequence joins TRBV6-6 and TRBJ2-7; 9 bases are a match to TRBD2. CDR3 length: 14 amino acids. V shed 8 bases, J shed 4 bases, and the junction held 9 bases outside the gene matches. CDR1 MNHNY and CDR2 SVGAGI come from the germline V gene (reference sequence). CDR3 amino acids: CASRGAGGTYEQYF. CDR3 nucleotides: TGTGCCAGCCGAGGGGCGGGGGGGACTTACGAGCAGTACTTC.

The chain couples TRBV24-1 to TRBJ2-2; D is unclear. Trimming removed 1 base from V and 2 bases from J, with 13 bases in between. The CDR3 length is 17 residues. Germline lookup yields CDR1 KGHDR and CDR2 SFDVKD. CDR3: CATSDLLVTANTGELFF. CDR3 DNA: TGTGCCACCAGTGATTTATTGGTTACTGCCAACACCGGGGAGCTGTTTTTT.

This clonotype came up a few times. DNA of the CDR3: TGTGCCAGCAGTTACGAACGACAGGGGGCCGACTTGAATCCTGAAGCTTTCTTT. Translating it yields CASSYERQGADLNPEAFF. The chain carries TRBV6-5 and TRBJ1-1, with 10 bases that match TRBD1. Per the germline V gene, CDR1 is MNHEY and CDR2 is SVGAGI. The CDR3 totals 18 residues. J gave up 6 bases and V 2 bases, and 15 bases lay outside the gene matches.

The chain combines TRBV20-1 with TRBJ2-1; 7 positions agree with TRBD2. The CDR3 is 11 residues long. Germline-derived CDR1 and CDR2 are DFQATT and SNEGSKA (reference sequence). Unmatched junction bases numbered 4, after V lost 5 bases and J lost 9 bases. The DNA for the CDR3 is TGCAGTGCTGGTCGCGGGAGTGAGCAGTTCTTC. Its translation: CSAGRGSEQFF.